This TCR beta chain was obtained from a study of blood T cell repertoires in COVID-19. Profiling relied on immunoSEQ multiplex PCR, and the TCRdb table lists in-frame clones only, not all of them. The sample yields some 290,000 clones, roughly 90% seen once. There are 16 residues in the CDR3. With V trimmed by 2 bases and J by 10 bases, 16 bases remained unmatched. Germline values: CDR1 MNHEY, CDR2 SVGAGI. What was sequenced was PBMCs or T cells enriched from blood (not recorded which). This receptor was obtained from a woman in her 30s who had recovered from COVID-19. This rearrangement joins TRBV6-5 to TRBJ1-1; 7 positions match TRBD1. For the CDR3, the DNA is TGTGCCAGCAGTTACCAGGGACCGACAACCCCAGGGGGAGCTTTCTTT. It yields the protein CASSYQGPTTPGGAFF.